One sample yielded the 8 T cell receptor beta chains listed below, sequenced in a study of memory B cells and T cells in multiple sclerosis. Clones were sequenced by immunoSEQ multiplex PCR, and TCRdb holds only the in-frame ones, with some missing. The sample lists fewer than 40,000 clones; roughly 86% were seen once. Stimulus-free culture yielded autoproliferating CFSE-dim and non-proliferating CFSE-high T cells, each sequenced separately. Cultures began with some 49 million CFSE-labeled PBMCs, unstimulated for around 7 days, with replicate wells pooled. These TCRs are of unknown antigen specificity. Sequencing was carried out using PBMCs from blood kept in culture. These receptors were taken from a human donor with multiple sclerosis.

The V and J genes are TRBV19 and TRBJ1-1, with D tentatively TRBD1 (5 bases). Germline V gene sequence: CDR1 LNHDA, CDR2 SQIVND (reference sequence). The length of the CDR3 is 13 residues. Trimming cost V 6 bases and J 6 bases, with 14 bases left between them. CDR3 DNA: TGTGCCAGTAGGGGGCAACTAACTTCTGAAGCTTTCTTT. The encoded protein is CASRGQLTSEAFF.

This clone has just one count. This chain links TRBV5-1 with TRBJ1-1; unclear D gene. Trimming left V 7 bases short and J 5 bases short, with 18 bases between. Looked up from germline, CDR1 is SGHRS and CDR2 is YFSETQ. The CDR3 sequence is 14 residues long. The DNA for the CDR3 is TGCGCCAGCTCACAAGGCTTTCTGGGAACTGAAGCTTTCTTT. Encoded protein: CASSQGFLGTEAFF.

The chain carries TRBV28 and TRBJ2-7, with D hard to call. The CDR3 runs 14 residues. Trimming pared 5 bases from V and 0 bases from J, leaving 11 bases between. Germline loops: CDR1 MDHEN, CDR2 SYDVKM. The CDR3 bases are TGTGCCAGCAGTCCCCTGACCGTCTCCTACGAGCAGTACTTC. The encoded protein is CASSPLTVSYEQYF.

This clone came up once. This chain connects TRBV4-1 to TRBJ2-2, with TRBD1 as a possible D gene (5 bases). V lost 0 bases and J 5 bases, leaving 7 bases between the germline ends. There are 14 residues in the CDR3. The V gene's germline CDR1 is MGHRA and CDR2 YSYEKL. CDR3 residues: CASSQDRVTGELFF. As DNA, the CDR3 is TGCGCCAGCAGCCAAGACAGGGTTACCGGGGAGCTGTTTTTT.

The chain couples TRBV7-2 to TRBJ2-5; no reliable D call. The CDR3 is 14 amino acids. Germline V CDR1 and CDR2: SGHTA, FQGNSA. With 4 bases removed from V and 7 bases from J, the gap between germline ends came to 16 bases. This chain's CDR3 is CASSSTLGSGTQYF. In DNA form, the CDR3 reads TGTGCCAGCAGCTCCACCCTGGGGTCGGGGACCCAGTACTTC.

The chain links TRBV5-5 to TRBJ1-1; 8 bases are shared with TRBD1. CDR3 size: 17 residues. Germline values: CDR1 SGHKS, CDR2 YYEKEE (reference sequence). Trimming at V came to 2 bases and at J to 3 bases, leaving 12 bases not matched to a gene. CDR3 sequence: CASSFFPRRDRYTEAFF. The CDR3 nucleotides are TGTGCCAGCAGCTTTTTTCCTCGCCGGGACAGGTACACTGAAGCTTTCTTT.

This chain's CDR3 is CASSVVGQASGELFF. The CDR3 bases are TGTGCCAGCAGCGTAGTGGGACAAGCGAGCGGGGAGCTGTTTTTT. The chain employs TRBV9 and TRBJ2-2; D is perhaps TRBD1 (6 bases). The CDR3 has 15 residues. V was trimmed by 0 bases and J by 7 bases, leaving 13 bases between them. Looked up from germline, CDR1 is SGDLS and CDR2 is YYNGEE.

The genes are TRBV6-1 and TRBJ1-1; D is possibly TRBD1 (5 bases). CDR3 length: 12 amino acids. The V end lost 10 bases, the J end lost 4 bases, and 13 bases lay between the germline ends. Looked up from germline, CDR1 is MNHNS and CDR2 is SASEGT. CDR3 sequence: CAIRRGSTEAFF. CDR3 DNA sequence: TGTGCCATCCGACGGGGGAGCACTGAAGCTTTCTTT.